The rows below give T cell receptor beta chains drawn from one sample of a study of T cell clusters in autoimmune cytopenias. TCRdb re-called the multiplex PCR reads, yielding one record per CDR3 amino acid sequence without DNA. Here the sample table reports 450 to 600 distinct CDR3 sequences. Sequencing was carried out using peripheral blood. These receptors all stem from a human donor with an autoimmune cytopenia or autoimmune hepatitis (not recorded which). The CDR3 runs from the conserved cysteine through the conserved F or W. Only part of the rows carry a size: once, few, many, or a class if the clone is expanded.

abundance	v_gene	j_gene	CDR3aa
medium-sized	TRBV29-1	TRBJ1-1	CSVAPPLDSRNTEAFF
.	TRBV7-2	TRBJ2-1	CASSWGGINEQFF
medium-sized	TRBV6-2/TRBV6-3	TRBJ2-2	CASSPGREIGELFF
.	TRBV19	TRBJ2-1	CASSRGEGLSSYNEQFF
medium-sized	TRBV6-2/TRBV6-3	TRBJ1-2	CASSYSGGYGYTF
medium-sized	TRBV15	TRBJ2-5	CATSRDLFQETQYF
medium-sized	TRBV19	TRBJ2-3	CASSIGGGDTQYF
.	TRBV15	TRBJ2-5	CATSRGGRGRGETQYF
medium-sized	TRBV4-2	TRBJ2-7	CASSQDSTEQYF
.	TRBV7-3	TRBJ2-1	CASSALAGVYNEQFF
.	TRBV13	TRBJ2-7	CASSLTSRIYEQYF
.	TRBV20-1	TRBJ1-6	CSARVGTGVNSPLHF
.	TRBV20-1	TRBJ2-1	CSALPGLAGGRTYNEQFF
medium-sized	TRBV29-1	TRBJ1-5	CSVATGPRNQPQHF
medium-sized	TRBV6-2/TRBV6-3	TRBJ1-2	CAILDSSGGYTF
.	TRBV19	TRBJ2-2	CASSPTGEYTGELFF
.	TRBV7-2	TRBJ1-5	CASSLAPTDGQPQHF
.	TRBV15	TRBJ2-1	CATSRDQGRNQQFF
.	TRBV27	TRBJ2-1	CASSLWDRGREQFF
.	TRBV6-2/TRBV6-3	TRBJ2-1	CASSQIRDIYNEQFF
.	TRBV5-3	TRBJ2-3	CARSLVGYMLTQYF
medium-sized	TRBV19	TRBJ1-5	CASGGQINQPQHF
.	TRBV11-2	TRBJ1-1	CASSFGDQTEAFF
.	TRBV27	TRBJ2-5	CASSFIGETQYF
.	TRBV7-9	TRBJ1-1	CASSLARWGNTEAFF
medium-sized	TRBV11-2	TRBJ1-2	CASSLLADNGYTF
.	TRBV6-4	TRBJ1-6	CASSGGGENSPLHF
.	TRBV6-5	TRBJ1-5	CASSYSTEGQPQHF
large	TRBV30	TRBJ1-3	CAWSTSDRLGNTIYF
medium-sized	TRBV12-3/TRBV12-4	TRBJ2-3	CASSFGGAGDTQYF
.	TRBV18	TRBJ1-2	CASSPDTDYGYTF
medium-sized	TRBV10-3	TRBJ2-3	CAISKTSGSTDTQYF
medium-sized	TRBV19	TRBJ2-7	CASSIAAGRFDEQYF
medium-sized	TRBV6-6	TRBJ2-2	CASSYGSSGTTTGELFF
.	TRBV12-3/TRBV12-4	TRBJ2-7	CASSPIVYEQYF
medium-sized	TRBV12-3/TRBV12-4	TRBJ1-6	CASSLDRGEADSPLHF
.	TRBV7-6	TRBJ1-1	CASSSDLWLTEAFF
.	TRBV19	TRBJ1-5	CASSPPSGGIPQPQHF
.	TRBV5-6	TRBJ2-5	CASSQRDRGQETQYF
medium-sized	TRBV6-5	TRBJ1-2	CASSYSGVSYGYTF
medium-sized	TRBV30	TRBJ2-1	CAWRDYNEQFF
medium-sized	TRBV29-1	TRBJ1-1	CSVEDRAGPEAFF